What follows are 3 T cell receptor beta chains derived from one specimen sequenced in a study of T cell changes during pregnancy in multiple sclerosis. Measured with immunoSEQ multiplex PCR; TCRdb has only the in-frame clones, and not every one. The table records fewer than 60,000 clones, 85% to 95% of them present only once. The source was peripheral blood, collected after pregnancy. The receptors stem from a female donor in good health, enrolled as a control in a pregnancy study.

The J gene is TRBJ2-5, the V gene TRBV18; TRBD1 is a possible D gene (6 bases). V lost 2 bases, J lost 4 bases, and 14 bases lay in between. The CDR3 length is 15 residues. Germline V CDR1 and CDR2: KGHSH, LQKENI. This chain's CDR3 is CASSPGYGRGETQYF. CDR3 coding DNA: TGTGCCAGCTCACCAGGGTATGGCAGGGGAGAGACCCAGTACTTC.

The chain uses TRBV9 and TRBJ1-1, with 9 nucleotides matching TRBD1. V lost 1 base, J lost 11 bases, and 12 bases stayed unmatched. Germline V CDR1 and CDR2: SGDLS, YYNGEE. The CDR3 is 15 residues long. This chain's CDR3 is CASSVRGQGPGRAFF. For the CDR3, the DNA is TGTGCCAGCAGCGTACGGGGACAGGGCCCGGGCAGGGCTTTCTTT.

The chain employs TRBV18 and TRBJ1-5; 11 bases align to TRBD1. After removal of 1 base from V and 6 bases from J, the junction contained 8 bases not matched to a gene. Germline V lookup: CDR1 KGHSH, CDR2 LQKENI. The CDR3 is 17 amino acids. The CDR3 bases are TGTGCCAGCTCACCACGGGTCGGGGACAGGGGGACTCAGCCCCAGCATTTT. Translated, it gives CASSPRVGDRGTQPQHF.